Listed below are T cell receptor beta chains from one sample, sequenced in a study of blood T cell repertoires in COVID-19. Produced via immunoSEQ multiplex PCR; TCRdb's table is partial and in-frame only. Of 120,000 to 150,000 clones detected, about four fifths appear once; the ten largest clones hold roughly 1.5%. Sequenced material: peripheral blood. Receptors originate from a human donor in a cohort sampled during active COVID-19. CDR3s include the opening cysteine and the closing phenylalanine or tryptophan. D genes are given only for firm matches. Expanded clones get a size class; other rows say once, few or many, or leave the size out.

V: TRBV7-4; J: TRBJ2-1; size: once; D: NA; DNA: TGTGCCAGCAGCCCCATAAGGCTTATCCTAGGAAAACGGTGGAAAGAGCAGTTCTTC; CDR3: CASSPIRLILGKRWKEQFF
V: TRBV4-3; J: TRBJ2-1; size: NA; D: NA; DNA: TGCGCCAGCAGCCAAGGAGGAAGGGAGCAGTTCTTC; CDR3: CASSQGGREQFF
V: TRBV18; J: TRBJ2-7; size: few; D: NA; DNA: TGTGCCAGCTCACTGGACAGTGGCTCCTACGAGCAGTACTTC; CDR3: CASSLDSGSYEQYF
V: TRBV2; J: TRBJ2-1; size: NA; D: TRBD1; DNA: TGTGCCAGCAGTGTACCACCCGACAGGGTTTACTACAATGAGCAGTTCTTC; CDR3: CASSVPPDRVYYNEQFF
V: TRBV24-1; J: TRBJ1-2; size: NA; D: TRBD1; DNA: TGTGCCACCAGTGATTCCGGGACAGGAAGCCCCTATGGCTACACCTTC; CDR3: CATSDSGTGSPYGYTF
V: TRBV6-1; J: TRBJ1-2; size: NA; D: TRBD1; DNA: TGTGCCAGCAGTGATGGCGGGACAGGACCTTATGGCTACACCTTC; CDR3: CASSDGGTGPYGYTF
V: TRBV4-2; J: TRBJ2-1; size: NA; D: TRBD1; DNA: TGTGCCAGCAGCCGCGGGGACAGGGACTACAATGAGCAGTTCTTC; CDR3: CASSRGDRDYNEQFF
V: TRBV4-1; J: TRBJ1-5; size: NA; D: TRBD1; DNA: TGCGCCAGCAGCCAAGAACCGACAGGGCTCCAGCCCCAGCATTTT; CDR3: CASSQEPTGLQPQHF
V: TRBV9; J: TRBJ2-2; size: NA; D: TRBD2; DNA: TGTGCCAGCAGCGCCGTAGAGGCGGGAGTGATCACCGGGGAGCTGTTTTTT; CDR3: CASSAVEAGVITGELFF
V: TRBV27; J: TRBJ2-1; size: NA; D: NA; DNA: TGTGCCAGCAGGACTGGGGGCGGGCCGAGGAACAATGAGCAGTTCTTC; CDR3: CASRTGGGPRNNEQFF
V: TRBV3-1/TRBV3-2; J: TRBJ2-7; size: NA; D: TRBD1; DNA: TGTGCCAGCAGCCAAGACGGCAGACAGGGTCTGGGGCCATCCTACGAGCAGTACTTC; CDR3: CASSQDGRQGLGPSYEQYF
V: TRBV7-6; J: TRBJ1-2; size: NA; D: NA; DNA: TGTGCCAGCAGCTTAGTCGAGGGGGTTAACTATGGCTACACCTTC; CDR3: CASSLVEGVNYGYTF
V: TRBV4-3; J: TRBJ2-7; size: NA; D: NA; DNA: TGCGCCAGCAGCCAGGTCGGCGGGGACGAGCAGTACTTC; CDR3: CASSQVGGDEQYF
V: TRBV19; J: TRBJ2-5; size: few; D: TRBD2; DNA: TGTGCCAGTAGTAGGAGGACTAGCGGGAGTTCTGAGACCCAGTACTTC; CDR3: CASSRRTSGSSETQYF